This T cell receptor (beta chain) was retrieved from a study of blood T cell repertoires in COVID-19. About the research overall: Acute and convalescent COVID-19 samples came from the United States, Italy and Spain.

Assay used: immunoSEQ multiplex PCR; TCRdb lists only in-frame clones, some missing. The table has approximately 500,000 clones, 80% to 90% seen once. This sequence originates from a man between 18 and 35 years old with COVID-19, enrolled during active disease. The sequencing sample was made of peripheral blood.

CDR3 coding DNA: TGTGCCAGCAGTTCTTACAGGTCTTTAGACACCTTC. Translated: CASSSYRSLDTF. The V and J genes are TRBV6-5 and TRBJ1-2, with D perhaps matching TRBD1 (5 bases). Germline values: CDR1 MNHEY, CDR2 SVGAGI. The CDR3 extends over 12 amino acids. Trimming shortened V by 4 bases and J by 12 bases, and 15 bases separated the two germline ends.